This TCR beta chain was identified in a study of CD8+ T cells in alopecia areata. Background on the study: Each day, treated patients took oral tofacitinib twice, at 5 to 10 mg per dose. A 6-month period off drug followed tofacitinib, which lasted 6 to 18 months. Study-wide results and caveats: Under tofacitinib, fewer expanded CD8+ clones appeared among the top 100 scalp clones.

Turning to this clone: Its antigen remains unknown.

Treatment here: oral pan-JAK inhibitor, 5-10 mg twice daily. cDNA reverse transcribed from extracted RNA served as the sequencing template. Produced via immunoSEQ multiplex PCR; TCRdb's table is partial and in-frame only. The sample includes over 95,000 clones, 56% of them seen just once. The germline gives CDR1 SNHLY, CDR2 FYNNEI. This CDR3 has 16 amino acids. The junction had 3 bases not matched to a gene; V was cut back by 8 bases and J by 1 base. The sequence was obtained from a human donor with alopecia areata. The source material was CD4+ T cells sorted from blood, sampled at week 24, from a patient treated with tofacitinib. The genes are TRBV2 and TRBJ2-2, with 14 positions matching TRBD2. This CDR3 is CASGLAGGLNTGELFF. The CDR3 DNA sequence: TGTGCCAGCGGACTAGCGGGGGGACTGAACACCGGGGAGCTGTTTTTT. Drawing the rest from reference TRBV2 and TRBJ2-2, the complete variable domain is EPEVTQTPSHQVTQMGQEVILRCVPISNHLYFYWYRQILGQKVEFLVSFYNNEISEKSEIFDDQFSVERPDGSNFTLKIRSTKLEDSAMYFCASGLAGGLNTGELFFGEGSRLTVL.